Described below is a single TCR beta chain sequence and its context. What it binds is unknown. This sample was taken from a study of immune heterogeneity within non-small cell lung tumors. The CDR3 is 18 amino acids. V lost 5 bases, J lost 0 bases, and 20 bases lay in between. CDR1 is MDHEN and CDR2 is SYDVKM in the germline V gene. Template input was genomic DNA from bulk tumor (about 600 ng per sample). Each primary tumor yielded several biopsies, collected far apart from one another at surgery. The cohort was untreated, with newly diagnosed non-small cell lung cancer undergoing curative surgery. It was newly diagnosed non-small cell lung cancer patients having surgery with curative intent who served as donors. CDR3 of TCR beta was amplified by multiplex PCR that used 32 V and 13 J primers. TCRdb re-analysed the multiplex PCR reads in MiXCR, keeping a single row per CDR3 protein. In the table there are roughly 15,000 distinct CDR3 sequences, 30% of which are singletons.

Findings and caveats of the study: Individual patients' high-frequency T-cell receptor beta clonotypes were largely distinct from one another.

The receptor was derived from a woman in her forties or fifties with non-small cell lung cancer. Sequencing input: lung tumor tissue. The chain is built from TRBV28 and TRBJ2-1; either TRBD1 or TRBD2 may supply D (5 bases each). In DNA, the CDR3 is TGTGCCAGCAGTCCTTGGTGGGACGTAACGAGCTCCTACAATGAGCAGTTCTTC. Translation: CASSPWWDVTSSYNEQFF.